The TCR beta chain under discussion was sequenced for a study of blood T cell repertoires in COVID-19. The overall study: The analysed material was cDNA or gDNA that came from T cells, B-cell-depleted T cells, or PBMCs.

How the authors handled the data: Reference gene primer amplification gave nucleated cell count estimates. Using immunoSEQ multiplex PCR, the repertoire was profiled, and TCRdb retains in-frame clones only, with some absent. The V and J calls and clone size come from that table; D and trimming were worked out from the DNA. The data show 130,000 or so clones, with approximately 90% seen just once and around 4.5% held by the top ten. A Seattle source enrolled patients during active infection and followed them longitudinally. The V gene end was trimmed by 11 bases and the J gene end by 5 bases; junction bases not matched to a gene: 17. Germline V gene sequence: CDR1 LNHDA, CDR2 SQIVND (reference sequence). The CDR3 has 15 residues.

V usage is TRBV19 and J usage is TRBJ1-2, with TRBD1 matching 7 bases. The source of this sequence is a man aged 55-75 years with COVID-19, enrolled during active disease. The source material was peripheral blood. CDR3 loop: CAGETRTGSRYGYTF. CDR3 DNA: TGTGCCGGAGAAACACGGACAGGATCTCGTTATGGCTACACCTTC.